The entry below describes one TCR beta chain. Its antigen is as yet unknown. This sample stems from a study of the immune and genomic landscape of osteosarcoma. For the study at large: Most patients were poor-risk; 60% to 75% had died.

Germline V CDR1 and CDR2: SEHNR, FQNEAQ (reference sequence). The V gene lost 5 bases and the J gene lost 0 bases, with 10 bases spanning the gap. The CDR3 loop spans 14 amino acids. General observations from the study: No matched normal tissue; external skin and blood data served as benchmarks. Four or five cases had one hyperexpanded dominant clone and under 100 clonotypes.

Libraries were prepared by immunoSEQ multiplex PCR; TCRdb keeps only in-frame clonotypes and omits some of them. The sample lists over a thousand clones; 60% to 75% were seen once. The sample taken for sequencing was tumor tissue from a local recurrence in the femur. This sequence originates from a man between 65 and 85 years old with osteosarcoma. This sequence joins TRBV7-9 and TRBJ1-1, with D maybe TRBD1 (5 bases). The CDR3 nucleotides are TGTGCCAGCAGCGGGGGAAGGCTGAACACTGAAGCTTTCTTT. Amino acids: CASSGGRLNTEAFF. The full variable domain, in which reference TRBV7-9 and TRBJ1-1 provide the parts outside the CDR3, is DTGVSQNPRHKITKRGQNVTFRCDPISEHNRLYWYRQTLGQGPEFLTYFQNEAQLEKSRLLSDRFSAERPKGSFSTLEIQRTEQGDSAMYLCASSGGRLNTEAFFGQGTRLTVV.